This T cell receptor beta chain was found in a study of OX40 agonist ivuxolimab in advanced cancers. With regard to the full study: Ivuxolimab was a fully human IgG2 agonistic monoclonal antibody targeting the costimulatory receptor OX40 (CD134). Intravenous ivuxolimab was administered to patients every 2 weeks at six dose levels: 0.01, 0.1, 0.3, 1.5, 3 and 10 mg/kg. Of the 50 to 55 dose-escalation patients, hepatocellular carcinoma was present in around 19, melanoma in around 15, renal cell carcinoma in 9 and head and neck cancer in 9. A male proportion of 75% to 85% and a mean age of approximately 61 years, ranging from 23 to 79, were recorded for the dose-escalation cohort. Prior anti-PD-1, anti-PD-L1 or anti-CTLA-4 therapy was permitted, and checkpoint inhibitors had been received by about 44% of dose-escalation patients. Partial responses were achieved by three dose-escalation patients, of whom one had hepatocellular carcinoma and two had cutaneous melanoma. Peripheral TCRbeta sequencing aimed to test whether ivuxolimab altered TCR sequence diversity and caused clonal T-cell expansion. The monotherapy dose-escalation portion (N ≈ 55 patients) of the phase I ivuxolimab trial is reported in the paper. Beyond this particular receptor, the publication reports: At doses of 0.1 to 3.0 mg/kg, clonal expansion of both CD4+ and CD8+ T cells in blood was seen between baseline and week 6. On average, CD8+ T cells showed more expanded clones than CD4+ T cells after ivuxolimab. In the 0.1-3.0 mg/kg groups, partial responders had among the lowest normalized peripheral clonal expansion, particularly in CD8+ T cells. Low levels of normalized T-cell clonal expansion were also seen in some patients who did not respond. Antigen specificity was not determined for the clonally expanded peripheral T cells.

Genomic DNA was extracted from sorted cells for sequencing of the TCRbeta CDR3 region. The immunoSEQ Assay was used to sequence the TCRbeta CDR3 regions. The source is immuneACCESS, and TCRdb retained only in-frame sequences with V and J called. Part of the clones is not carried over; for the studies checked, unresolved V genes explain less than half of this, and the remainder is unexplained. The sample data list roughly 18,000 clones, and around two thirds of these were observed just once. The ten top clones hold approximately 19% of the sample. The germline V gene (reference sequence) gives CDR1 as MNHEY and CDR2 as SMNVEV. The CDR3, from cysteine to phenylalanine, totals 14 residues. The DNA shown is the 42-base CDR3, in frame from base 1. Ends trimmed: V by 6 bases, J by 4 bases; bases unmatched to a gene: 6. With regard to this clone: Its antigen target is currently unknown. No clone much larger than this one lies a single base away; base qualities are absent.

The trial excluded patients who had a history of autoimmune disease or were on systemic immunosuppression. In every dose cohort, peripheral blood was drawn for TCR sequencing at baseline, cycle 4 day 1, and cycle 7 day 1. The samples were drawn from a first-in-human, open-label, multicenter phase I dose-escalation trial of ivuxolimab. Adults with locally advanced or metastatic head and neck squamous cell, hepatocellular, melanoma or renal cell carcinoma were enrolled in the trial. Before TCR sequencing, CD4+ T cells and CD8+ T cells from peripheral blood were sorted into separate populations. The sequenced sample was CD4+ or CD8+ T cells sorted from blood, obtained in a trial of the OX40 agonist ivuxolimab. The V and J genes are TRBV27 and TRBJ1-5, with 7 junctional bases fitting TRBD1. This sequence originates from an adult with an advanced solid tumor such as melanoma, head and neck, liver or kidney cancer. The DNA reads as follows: TGTGCCAGCAGATACAGGGGTGGGAATCAGCCCCAGCATTTT. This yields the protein CASRYRGGNQPQHF.